This T cell receptor beta chain was captured in a study of regulatory T cells in long-lasting Graves disease. Overall study context: Graves' patients, diagnosed recently, had received antithyroid drugs under 3 months.

Building the TCR beta libraries relied on iRepertoire HTBI primers, and CDR3 regions underwent Arm-PCR. TCRdb fed the multiplex PCR reads into MiXCR, producing one record per CDR3 protein. Among 530,000 or so distinct CDR3 sequences, roughly 13% were seen once, and the ten largest hold roughly a tenth. Unmatched junction bases numbered 13, after V lost 5 bases and J lost 7 bases. The germline CDR1 and CDR2 sequences are SEHNR and FQNEAQ (reference sequence). This CDR3 region has 15 residues. Noted time point: newly diagnosed GD, antithyroid drugs for less than 3 months. With RNA extracted from PBMCs as input, the TCR library was made. These records were also assigned to another study, of T cells in Graves' hyperthyroidism and ophthalmopathy. That paper adds: Newly diagnosed hyperthyroidism, duration under 2 months, in patients aged 18 to 65. The study based diagnoses on clinical symptoms, serum thyroxine and TRAb, thyroid ultrasound and orbital computed tomography. Most thyroid clonotypes expanded above 0.001 were also detected in blood.

This TCR derives from a man aged 25-45 years with Graves disease. The source material was peripheral blood mononuclear cells (PBMCs), sampled at new diagnosis, from a patient treated with antithyroid drugs. The gene calls are TRBV7-9 and TRBJ2-7; 8 bases are shared with TRBD2. CDR3 nucleotide sequence: TGTGCCAGCAGCCACCCCCGGGGGGGGCGGCCAGAGCAGTACTTC. This sequence encodes CASSHPRGGRPEQYF.